These T cell receptor beta chains were read from a single sample in a study of shared clonotypes between healthy human individuals. Assay used: immunoSEQ multiplex PCR; TCRdb lists only in-frame clones, some missing. The repertoire consists of around 2.5 million clones, with roughly 93% occurring once and the leading ten covering 0.36%. Specimen: naive CD4+ T cells from PBMCs. These receptors all stem from a man younger than 35 in good health. Some clones in this sample may be carry-over from other donors' samples. Both conserved end residues are part of each CDR3. The D gene is left open where the match is weak. Not all rows give a size; the values are once, few, many and, for expanded clones, a class.

V gene	D gene	J gene	clone size	CDR3 protein	CDR3 DNA
TRBV6-6	TRBD1	TRBJ2-3	NA	CASSGQGGFNTQYF	TGTGCCAGCAGCGGACAGGGGGGGTTCAATACGCAGTATTTT
TRBV7-8	TRBD1	TRBJ2-5	NA	CASSSYRGEQGETQYF	TGTGCCAGCAGCTCCTACAGGGGGGAACAAGGAGAGACCCAGTACTTC
TRBV19	NA	TRBJ2-3	NA	CASSIGGTRDTQYF	TGTGCCAGTAGTATTGGGGGGACAAGAGATACGCAGTATTTT
TRBV9	TRBD1	TRBJ2-6	NA	CASSVDGTGSNVLTF	TGTGCCAGCAGCGTAGACGGGACAGGGTCCAACGTCCTGACTTTC
TRBV19	NA	TRBJ1-1	NA	CASSGGKGTEAFF	TGTGCCAGTAGTGGGGGGAAGGGCACTGAAGCTTTCTTT
TRBV7-3	TRBD1	TRBJ2-3	NA	CASRQGTGSTDTQYF	TGTGCCAGCAGACAAGGGACAGGGAGTACAGATACGCAGTATTTT
TRBV11-3	NA	TRBJ2-3	NA	CASSLGTGTGLDLGTDTQYF	TGTGCCAGCAGCTTAGGAACCGGGACTGGTCTAGATTTAGGCACAGATACGCAGTATTTT
TRBV11-3	TRBD2	TRBJ2-1	NA	CASSPFAGGYNEQFF	TGTGCCAGCAGCCCCTTCGCGGGGGGTTACAATGAGCAGTTCTTC
TRBV5-1	TRBD1	TRBJ2-7	NA	CASSWQGQLLGSSYEQYF	TGCGCCAGCAGCTGGCAGGGACAGCTACTAGGGAGCTCCTACGAGCAGTACTTC
TRBV6-5	NA	TRBJ2-3	NA	CASKQFGSGADTQYF	TGTGCCAGCAAGCAGTTCGGGTCGGGCGCAGATACGCAGTATTTT
TRBV18	NA	TRBJ2-7	NA	CASSSGESYEQYF	TGTGCCAGCTCCTCGGGGGAGTCCTACGAGCAGTACTTC
TRBV6-6	TRBD2	TRBJ2-7	NA	CASRNGTTLPYHEQYF	TGTGCCAGCAGGAACGGGACTACCCTACCCTACCACGAGCAGTACTTC
TRBV7-2	TRBD1	TRBJ1-5	NA	CASSPGQGGNQPQHF	TGTGCCAGCAGCCCAGGACAGGGTGGCAATCAGCCCCAGCATTTT
TRBV9	NA	TRBJ2-2	NA	CASSVAGTGELFF	TGTGCCAGCAGCGTAGCCGGCACCGGGGAGCTGTTTTTT
TRBV28	TRBD2	TRBJ2-1	NA	CASSSPDAGGPGNEQFF	TGTGCCAGCAGTTCCCCCGATGCGGGAGGGCCGGGCAATGAGCAGTTCTTC
TRBV9	TRBD1	TRBJ1-3	NA	CASSVGHGQGTGNTIYF	TGTGCCAGCAGCGTAGGCCATGGACAGGGTACTGGAAACACCATATATTTT
TRBV16	NA	TRBJ2-1	NA	CASSPYSSSYNEQFF	TGTGCCAGCAGCCCCTATAGCAGCTCCTACAATGAGCAGTTCTTC
TRBV5-1	TRBD1	TRBJ2-1	NA	CASSPGQASYNEQFF	TGCGCCAGCAGCCCTGGACAGGCGTCCTACAATGAGCAGTTCTTC
TRBV6-6	NA	TRBJ1-2	NA	CASSYSPRDGEYGYTF	TGTGCCAGCAGTTACAGCCCCAGGGATGGGGAATATGGCTACACCTTC
TRBV30	TRBD2	TRBJ2-4	NA	CAWSLGTSGDIQYF	TGTGCCTGGAGCCTGGGGACTAGCGGGGACATTCAGTACTTC
TRBV6-6	NA	TRBJ2-1	once	CASSSVGGNEQFF	TGTGCCAGCAGCTCAGTAGGGGGGAATGAGCAGTTCTTC
TRBV5-1	NA	TRBJ2-6	NA	CASSGGAISGANVLTF	TGCGCCAGCAGCGGCGGGGCCATCTCTGGGGCCAACGTCCTGACTTTC
TRBV15	NA	TRBJ2-6	NA	CATSRDISGANVLTF	TGTGCCACCAGCAGGGACATATCTGGGGCCAACGTCCTGACTTTC
TRBV18	TRBD1	TRBJ1-4	NA	CASSPPPQGAGEKLFF	TGTGCCAGCTCACCACCACCACAGGGGGCTGGCGAAAAACTGTTTTTT
TRBV9	NA	TRBJ1-5	NA	CASSVGPNGATPQHF	TGTGCCAGCAGCGTAGGACCGAACGGCGCAACGCCCCAGCATTTT
TRBV7-9	NA	TRBJ1-2	NA	CASSLEMLANYGYTF	TGTGCCAGCAGCTTAGAGATGCTAGCTAACTATGGCTACACCTTC
TRBV5-1	TRBD1	TRBJ1-1	NA	CASSMTGRSTEAFF	TGCGCCAGCAGTATGACAGGGAGGAGCACTGAAGCTTTCTTT
TRBV11-3	TRBD2	TRBJ2-1	once	CASTTSGRNNEQFF	TGTGCCAGCACTACTAGCGGGAGGAACAATGAGCAGTTCTTC
TRBV11-2	NA	TRBJ1-3	NA	CASSSGAGNTIYF	TGTGCCAGCAGCTCAGGGGCTGGAAACACCATATATTTT
TRBV4-2	TRBD1	TRBJ2-1	NA	CASSPPGQGLAYNEQFF	TGTGCCAGCAGCCCCCCGGGACAGGGTTTAGCCTACAATGAGCAGTTCTTC
TRBV7-9	NA	TRBJ2-7	once	CASSFGTHHEQYF	TGTGCCAGCAGCTTCGGGACTCACCACGAGCAGTACTTC
TRBV9	NA	TRBJ2-3	NA	CASSVGAGKGTDTQYF	TGTGCCAGCAGCGTCGGTGCCGGGAAGGGCACAGATACGCAGTATTTT
TRBV4-1	NA	TRBJ1-5	few	CASSRTAGEPQHF	TGCGCCAGCAGCCGAACTGCAGGGGAGCCCCAGCATTTT
TRBV7-3	NA	TRBJ1-1	NA	CASSIDPGGEAFF	TGTGCCAGCAGCATCGACCCCGGAGGTGAAGCTTTCTTT
TRBV5-5	NA	TRBJ1-5	NA	CASRFGPVSNQPQHF	TGTGCCAGCAGATTCGGACCGGTTAGCAATCAGCCCCAGCATTTT
TRBV11-2	TRBD2	TRBJ2-1	NA	CASSPRAGVVYNEQFF	TGTGCCAGCAGCCCTCGAGCGGGAGTAGTCTACAATGAGCAGTTCTTC
TRBV30	TRBD1	TRBJ1-1	NA	CAWSARTGGANTEAFF	TGTGCCTGGAGTGCCAGGACAGGGGGAGCGAACACTGAAGCTTTCTTT
TRBV5-1	NA	TRBJ2-7	NA	CASSYTGTAGYEQYF	TGCGCCAGCAGCTACACCGGGACAGCGGGCTACGAGCAGTACTTC
TRBV5-1	NA	TRBJ1-4	NA	CASSFGETNEKLFF	TGCGCCAGCAGCTTCGGGGAGACTAATGAAAAACTGTTTTTT
TRBV6-1	TRBD2	TRBJ2-1	NA	CASSEQGRGSHEQFF	TGTGCCAGCAGTGAACAAGGGAGGGGATCGCATGAGCAGTTCTTC
TRBV7-2	TRBD1	TRBJ1-1	NA	CASSPWQGDTEAFF	TGTGCCAGCAGCCCTTGGCAGGGGGACACTGAAGCTTTCTTT
TRBV5-1	NA	TRBJ2-2	NA	CASKGGWNTGELFF	TGCGCCAGCAAGGGGGGCTGGAACACCGGGGAGCTGTTTTTT
TRBV5-4	NA	TRBJ1-3	NA	CASSLKGSYSGNTIYF	TGTGCCAGCAGCTTGAAGGGCAGCTACTCTGGAAACACCATATATTTT
TRBV4-2	TRBD2	TRBJ2-5	NA	CASSLLPTSGRIETQYF	TGTGCCAGCAGCCTCCTGCCGACTAGCGGGAGGATAGAGACCCAGTACTTC
TRBV27	NA	TRBJ2-7	NA	CASSLGLGDEQYF	TGTGCCAGCAGTTTAGGACTCGGGGACGAGCAGTACTTC
TRBV18	NA	TRBJ2-7	few	CASSPRAYEQYF	TGTGCCAGCTCACCAAGGGCCTACGAGCAGTACTTC
TRBV11-2	NA	TRBJ2-5	NA	CASSLEEETQYF	TGTGCCAGCAGCTTGGAGGAAGAGACCCAGTACTTC
TRBV15	NA	TRBJ1-5	once	CATSRDPNQPQHF	TGTGCCACCAGCAGAGATCCGAATCAGCCCCAGCATTTT
TRBV15	NA	TRBJ1-6	NA	CATSRDRPGSNSPLHF	TGTGCCACCAGCAGAGATCGCCCAGGCTCTAATTCACCCCTCCACTTT
TRBV6-5	NA	TRBJ2-1	NA	CASSGLDRNEQFF	TGTGCCAGCAGTGGACTCGACAGGAATGAGCAGTTCTTC